This TCR beta chain was sequenced for a study of control samples from healthy donors and cancer patients. CDR1 is MNHEY, CDR2 SVGEGT, per germline. CDR3 length equals 11 residues. V gave up 4 bases and J gave up 9 bases, with 8 bases separating them. This clone has more than one count but fewer than ten. Sequencing was performed with immunoSEQ multiplex PCR; in TCRdb, only in-frame clones are kept and a portion is missing. Of approximately 150,000 clones in the sample, 88% are singletons; the top ten hold about 1.7%. The clonotype comes from a man between 18 and 29 years old in good health. Sequences were obtained from blood. This sequence joins TRBV6-2 or TRBV6-3 and TRBJ2-3; D might be TRBD2 (6 bases). The CDR3 sequence: CASSWDLTQYF. Here the CDR3 DNA reads TGTGCCAGCAGTTGGGACTTGACGCAGTATTTT.